This entry lists 22 T cell receptor beta chains sequenced from one sample in a study of blood T cell repertoires in COVID-19. The protocol was immunoSEQ multiplex PCR, while the TCRdb copy is restricted to in-frame clones and leaves out a portion. The table has some 74,000 clones, roughly 83% seen once. The sequencing sample was made of peripheral blood. The receptor set was obtained from a woman older than 75 with acute or convalescent COVID-19.

This chain connects TRBV3-1 (or the pseudogene TRBV3-2) to TRBJ2-1; D not certain. CDR3 length equals 12 residues. Looked up from germline, CDR1 is LGHDT and CDR2 is YNNKEL (reference sequence). V was shortened by 2 bases and J by 8 bases, with 7 bases between the two germline ends. The CDR3 loop reads CASSQPSDEQFF. For the CDR3, the DNA is TGTGCCAGCAGCCAACCTTCGGATGAGCAGTTCTTC.

V and J are TRBV5-1 and TRBJ2-1; TRBD1 might be the D (6 bases). V lost 0 bases and J 8 bases, leaving 18 bases between the germline ends. Per germline, CDR1 SGHRS and CDR2 YFSETQ. The CDR3 loop spans 16 amino acids. The CDR3 DNA sequence: TGCGCCAGCAGCTTGGCAGGTCAGGGGATGGTGGATGAGCAGTTCTTC. Protein product: CASSLAGQGMVDEQFF.

The chain employs TRBV3-1 (or the pseudogene TRBV3-2) and TRBJ1-2, with 10 bases identical to TRBD1. The CDR3 totals 18 residues. The ends lost 1 base at V and 1 base at J; junction bases unmatched: 9. CDR1 is LGHDT, CDR2 YNNKEL, per germline (reference sequence). The CDR3 DNA sequence: TGTGCCAGCAGCCAAGTTGGGACAGGGGTCAGGGGTAACTATGGCTACACCTTC. It yields the protein CASSQVGTGVRGNYGYTF.

The chain recombines TRBV5-1 with TRBJ2-7, with D perhaps TRBD1 (5 bases). Germline V gene sequence: CDR1 SGHRS, CDR2 YFSETQ. The germline V and J ends were trimmed by 1 base and 4 bases, with 12 bases remaining between them. The CDR3 length is 14 residues. CDR3 region: CASSLTQGKYEQYF. CDR3 in DNA: TGCGCCAGCAGCTTGACCCAGGGTAAATACGAGCAGTACTTC.

The chain carries TRBV15 and TRBJ2-1, with D tentatively TRBD2 (5 bases). Looked up from germline, CDR1 is LNHNV and CDR2 is YYDKDF (reference sequence). This CDR3 spans 15 amino acids. Trimming stripped 1 base from V and 8 bases from J, with 15 bases between. The CDR3: CATSRALALIHEQFF. The CDR3 region has the DNA TGTGCCACCAGCAGAGCCCTAGCCCTAATCCATGAGCAGTTCTTC.

This clone showed up just once. The rearrangement links TRBV12-5 to TRBJ2-4; D ambiguous. This CDR3 contains 11 residues. In germline, CDR1 is LGHNT, CDR2 FRNRAP. V lost 6 bases and J lost 5, with 5 bases in between. The CDR3 is CASGRENIQYF. The CDR3 coding sequence is TGTGCTAGTGGCCGAGAAAACATTCAGTACTTC. Full variable domain (rest looked up from reference TRBV12-5 and TRBJ2-4): DARVTQTPRHKVTEMGQEVTMRCQPILGHNTVFWYRQTMMQGLELLAYFRNRAPLDDSGMPKDRFSAEMPDATLATLKIQPSEPRDSAVYFCASGRENIQYFGAGTRLSVL.

This rearrangement joins TRBV19 to TRBJ1-5, with TRBD1 matching over 7 bases. Germline CDR1 is LNHDA and CDR2 is SQIVND (reference sequence). CDR3 length equals 14 residues. Germline trimming cut 7 bases from V and 1 base from J; bases unmatched to any gene: 4. The CDR3 spells CASMTGLSNQPQHF. The CDR3, as DNA: TGTGCCAGTATGACAGGGTTGAGCAATCAGCCCCAGCATTTT.

The V gene is TRBV7-9, the J gene TRBJ2-1, with 7 bases that match TRBD2. Per germline, CDR1 SEHNR and CDR2 FQNEAQ (reference sequence). The CDR3 is 16 amino acids. V lost 0 bases, J lost 4 bases, and 6 bases stayed unmatched. The CDR3 loop reads CASSLARLADYNEQFF. Here the CDR3 DNA reads TGTGCCAGCAGCTTAGCGCGGCTAGCGGATTACAATGAGCAGTTCTTC.

This clone was seen a few times. The chain couples TRBV4-2 to TRBJ2-7, with TRBD2 matching over 8 bases. The CDR3 loop spans 15 amino acids. The J segment lost 4 bases and the V segment lost 0 bases, leaving 5 bases of the junction unmatched. Germline CDR1 is LGHNA and CDR2 is YNFKEQ. The CDR3 DNA reads as TGTGCCAGCAGCCAAGATCTAGCGGGCCAATACGAGCAGTACTTC. This encodes CASSQDLAGQYEQYF.

V is TRBV18 and J is TRBJ2-1; D call uncertain. Trimming shortened V by 0 bases and J by 8 bases, and 8 bases separated the two germline ends. The CDR3 contains 13 residues. Germline V gene lookup returns CDR1 KGHSH and CDR2 LQKENI. The CDR3 here is CASSPPMQDEQFF. The CDR3 region has the DNA TGTGCCAGCTCACCACCGATGCAGGATGAGCAGTTCTTC.

The genes are TRBV6-5 and TRBJ2-3; perhaps TRBD1 as D (5 bases). V was cut by 6 bases and J by 2 bases, with 15 bases left in between. Germline assignment: CDR1 MNHEY and CDR2 SVGAGI. This CDR3 has 15 residues. Here the CDR3 DNA reads TGTGCCAGCAGGACAGATTCCGGTTTCACAGATACGCAGTATTTT. Translating it yields CASRTDSGFTDTQYF.

This CDR3 reads CASSSIASNYEQYF. As DNA, the CDR3 is TGTGCCAGCAGCTCGATAGCCAGTAACTACGAGCAGTACTTC. The chain has TRBV7-9 and TRBJ2-7; D not resolved. Per germline, CDR1 SEHNR and CDR2 FQNEAQ (reference sequence). The V gene lost 4 bases and the J gene lost 3 bases, with 13 bases spanning the gap. The CDR3 runs to 14 residues.

The J gene is TRBJ2-1, the V gene TRBV3-1 (or the pseudogene TRBV3-2), with 7 bases fitting TRBD2. Germline values: CDR1 LGHDT, CDR2 YNNKEL (reference sequence). Trimming at V came to 4 bases and at J to 2 bases, leaving 14 bases not matched to a gene. The CDR3 is 18 amino acids. The DNA of the CDR3 is TGTGCCAGCAGCCGGAGTGGTACTAGACTAGCCCCCTACAATGAGCAGTTCTTC. This sequence encodes CASSRSGTRLAPYNEQFF.

This clone was observed a handful of times. The chain has TRBV5-4 and TRBJ2-5; TRBD2 matches at 9 bases. V was pared by 3 bases and J by 4 bases, with 10 bases of the junction left unmatched. This CDR3 region has 16 residues. Germline CDR1 and CDR2: SGHNT and YYREEE (reference sequence). The CDR3 nucleotides are TGTGCCAGCAGCTCCCCCACTAGCGGGCCTGGAGAGACCCAGTACTTC. This translates into CASSSPTSGPGETQYF.

V gene TRBV24-1 combines with J gene TRBJ2-7; the match to TRBD2 covers 11 bases. With 7 bases clipped from V and 6 bases from J, the junction kept 13 bases outside the gene matches. Germline V lookup: CDR1 KGHDR, CDR2 SFDVKD. The CDR3 contains 16 residues. CDR3 region: CATRWTLAGGPAEQYF. In nucleotides, the CDR3 is TGTGCCACCAGGTGGACATTAGCGGGAGGGCCCGCCGAGCAGTACTTC.

The chain has TRBV5-6 and TRBJ2-7; a possible D gene is TRBD2 (5 bases). The V end lost 4 bases, the J end lost 3 bases, and 17 bases lay between the germline ends. The CDR3 spans 15 residues. CDR1 SGHDT and CDR2 YYEEEE come from the germline V gene. In nucleotides, the CDR3 is TGTGCCAGCAGCACCCTCGACGGACTCAACTACGAGCAGTACTTC. Translation: CASSTLDGLNYEQYF.

The chain is built from TRBV3-1 (or the pseudogene TRBV3-2) and TRBJ2-3; 8 bases match TRBD1. Trimming at V came to 1 base and at J to 8 bases, leaving 8 bases not matched to a gene. Germline assignment: CDR1 LGHDT and CDR2 YNNKEL (reference sequence). This CDR3 region has 15 residues. The CDR3 reads CASSQGAPGGGTQYF. The CDR3 region has the DNA TGTGCCAGCAGCCAAGGGGCCCCAGGGGGCGGTACGCAGTATTTT.

The chain uses TRBV3-1 (or the pseudogene TRBV3-2) and TRBJ2-1, with D possibly matching TRBD1 (5 bases). Germline V CDR1 and CDR2: LGHDT, YNNKEL (reference sequence). This CDR3 contains 15 residues. Trimming left V 2 bases short and J 7 bases short, with 15 bases between. The CDR3 reads CASSQRKGDRNEQFF. In DNA, the CDR3 is TGTGCCAGCAGCCAAAGAAAAGGGGATAGGAATGAGCAGTTCTTC.

The chain employs TRBV29-1 and TRBJ2-5; 10 nucleotides align to TRBD1. Germline-derived CDR1 and CDR2 are SQVTM and ANQGSEA. The CDR3 runs to 14 residues. The V segment lost 3 bases and the J segment 6 bases; nucleotides outside the gene matches: 7. The CDR3 DNA reads as TGCAGCGTTGAGGGGGACAGGGGAGATAAGACCCAGTACTTC. Its protein is CSVEGDRGDKTQYF.

The chain uses TRBV10-3 and TRBJ2-7, with TRBD1 matching 7 bases. Trimming took 6 bases from V and 0 from J; bases not matched to a gene: 5. This CDR3 has 14 amino acids. The germline gives CDR1 ENHRY, CDR2 SYGVKD. CDR3 nucleotides: TGTGCCATCAGAGGGACAGAAAGCTCCTACGAGCAGTACTTC. This codes for CAIRGTESSYEQYF.

The chain carries TRBV30 and TRBJ1-3; tentative D call: TRBD1 (5 bases). The germline V and J ends were trimmed by 6 bases and 4 bases, with 13 bases remaining between them. Germline assignment: CDR1 GTSNPN and CDR2 SVGIG (reference sequence). The CDR3 is 13 residues long. The CDR3 loop reads CACQGTPGNTIYF. As DNA, the CDR3 is TGTGCCTGCCAGGGTACTCCAGGAAACACCATATATTTT. Full variable domain (missing parts from reference TRBV30 and TRBJ1-3): SQTIHQWPATLVQPVGSPLSLECTVEGTSNPNLYWYRQAAGRGLQLLFYSVGIGQISSEVPQNLSASRPQDRQFILSSKKLLLSDSGFYLCACQGTPGNTIYFGEGSWLTVV.

The genes are TRBV10-2 and TRBJ1-1; no definite D call. Germline lookup yields CDR1 WSHSY and CDR2 SAAADI. The CDR3 has 14 amino acids. Trimming took 6 bases from V and 4 from J, leaving 15 bases between them. CDR3 nucleotides: TGCGCCAGCAGCGAGGCGAGGGCGGGCACTGAAGCTTTCTTT. Encoded protein: CASSEARAGTEAFF.